A single sample is the source of the 20 T cell receptor beta chains below, sequenced in a study of shared T cell receptors in the human thymus (dated by TCRdb to about 2021). Library preparation used the immunoSEQ multiplex PCR assay. TCRdb provides this immuneACCESS table in a form limited to in-frame rearrangements. Some clones are lacking; in checked studies, under half of them reflect an unresolved V gene, and why the rest are absent is not known. This sample lists more than 550,000 clones; 80% to 90% were detected once. About 0.0098% of the sample is held by the ten biggest clonotypes. This same sample was also taken into another study, of human thymus T cells.

The sample taken for sequencing was thymocytes. The source is a girl in the first two years of life with a congenital heart defect. Donor details come from another sample of the same person, matched by shared clones.

The chain recombines TRBV4-3 with TRBJ2-1; 11 positions match TRBD1. Trimming cost V 1 base and J 10 bases; bases outside gene matches: 15. The CDR3 sequence is 18 residues long. Per germline, CDR1 LGHNA and CDR2 YSLEER. CDR3 region: CASSQGTIPRDRGREQFF. The CDR3, as DNA: TGCGCCAGCAGCCAAGGCACCATCCCCCGGGACAGGGGGAGGGAGCAGTTCTTC.

This clone was detected only a few times. The V gene is TRBV4-1, the J gene TRBJ2-5, with 7 bases identical to TRBD1. From germline, CDR1 is MGHRA and CDR2 YSYEKL. This CDR3 region has 18 residues. V was clipped by 0 bases and J by 1 base; unmatched bases: 11. The CDR3 is CASSQEKPPGQIQETQYF. The CDR3 nucleotides read TGCGCCAGCAGCCAAGAAAAACCTCCGGGACAGATCCAAGAGACCCAGTACTTC.

The CDR3 DNA follows: TGTGCCAGCTCACCGGGAGACTCCTATGGCTACACCTTC. As protein: CASSPGDSYGYTF. The rearrangement uses TRBV2 and TRBJ1-2; no reliable D call. CDR1 is SNHLY and CDR2 is FYNNEI in the germline V gene. The CDR3 is 13 amino acids. V was clipped by 8 bases and J by 4 bases, with 14 bases between them.

The chain combines TRBV29-1 with TRBJ2-7, with TRBD2 matching 7 bases. The J segment lost 2 bases and the V segment lost 3 bases, leaving 10 bases of the junction unmatched. CDR3 size: 15 residues. In germline, CDR1 is SQVTM, CDR2 ANQGSEA. The CDR3 DNA reads TGCAGCGTTGACCCTGGGAGCGGGACCCCCTACGAGCAGTACTTC. This codes for CSVDPGSGTPYEQYF.

V and J are TRBV2 and TRBJ2-7; weak D call: TRBD2 (6 bases). Germline V gene sequence: CDR1 SNHLY, CDR2 FYNNEI. The CDR3 consists of 21 residues. The V gene lost 5 bases and the J gene lost 2 bases, with 34 bases spanning the gap. In DNA form, the CDR3 reads TGTGCCAGCAGTAAAAATGTTGTTTCCCGGGACTCTCCGCCTCTTACCTACGAGCAGTACTTC. Translation: CASSKNVVSRDSPPLTYEQYF.

The chain uses TRBV25-1 and TRBJ2-7; maybe TRBD2 (6 bases). V lost 3 bases to trimming and J lost 11 bases, with 20 bases between them. This CDR3 is built from 14 residues. Per germline, CDR1 MGHDK and CDR2 SYGVNS. The CDR3 nucleotides read TGTGCCAGCAGTGACGGGGGTGCCAGTTCGAGGAAGTACTTC. The encoded protein is CASSDGGASSRKYF.

The rearrangement uses TRBV14 and TRBJ1-6; a possible D gene is TRBD1 (6 bases). The V and J ends lost 1 base and 10 bases respectively, with 17 bases between them. CDR1 and CDR2 (germline): SGHDN, FVKESK. CDR3 length: 16 amino acids. The CDR3 loop reads CASSQAGVGGDSPLHF. The CDR3 DNA follows: TGTGCCAGCAGCCAAGCAGGGGTCGGGGGGGACTCACCCCTCCACTTT.

V gene TRBV5-1 combines with J gene TRBJ2-7; 10 nucleotides align to TRBD1. The CDR3 sequence is 17 residues long. CDR1 and CDR2 (germline): SGHRS, YFSETQ. V lost 2 bases and J lost 5; bases outside the gene matches: 13. CDR3 loop: CASSLRTGTGAIHEQYF. The DNA of the CDR3 is TGCGCCAGCAGCTTACGAACCGGGACAGGGGCAATCCACGAGCAGTACTTC.

The chain recombines TRBV15 with TRBJ1-2; TRBD1 matches at 9 bases. The CDR3 consists of 18 residues. The V segment lost 1 base and the J segment 2 bases; nucleotides outside the gene matches: 11. Germline assignment: CDR1 LNHNV and CDR2 YYDKDF (reference sequence). CDR3 sequence reads: CATSRGPRDRVPNYGYTF. In DNA, the CDR3 is TGTGCCACCAGCAGAGGCCCCCGGGACAGGGTACCAAACTATGGCTACACCTTC.

CDR3 DNA sequence: TGTGCCACCGGGACACCTATGAACACTGAAGCTTTCTTT. Amino acid sequence: CATGTPMNTEAFF. The V call is TRBV15, the J call TRBJ1-1; TRBD1 might be the D (6 bases). Trimming took off 8 bases at V and 0 bases at J, with 10 bases between the two ends. This CDR3 is built from 13 residues. The germline CDR1 and CDR2 sequences are LNHNV and YYDKDF (reference sequence).

The chain uses TRBV21-1 and TRBJ1-1; the listed D gene, TRBD1, was not tested against the DNA. TRBV21-1 is an annotated pseudogene. The CDR3 is 17 amino acids. The CDR3 sequence: CASSTRQGPRMNTEAFF. DNA for the CDR3: TGTGCCAGCAGCACAAGACAGGGTCCTAGAATGAACACTGAAGCTTTCTTT.

This chain connects TRBV9 to TRBJ2-1, with D perhaps matching TRBD2 (7 bases). CDR1 and CDR2 (germline): SGDLS, YYNGEE. The germline V and J ends were trimmed by 5 bases and 9 bases, with 24 bases remaining between them. There are 16 residues in the CDR3. CDR3 amino acids: CASSEPPLGGPPEQFF. The CDR3 DNA reads as TGTGCCAGCAGTGAGCCCCCCCTCGGGGGGCCCCCTGAGCAGTTCTTC.

The rearrangement uses TRBV28 and TRBJ1-1; no firm D call. Per germline, CDR1 MDHEN and CDR2 SYDVKM. The V end was cut by 1 base, the J end by 3 bases, with 18 bases between. CDR3 length: 17 residues. CDR3 DNA sequence: TGTGCCAGCAGTTTATTGGGGAGGAGGTATCGGGACACTGAAGCTTTCTTT. This sequence encodes CASSLLGRRYRDTEAFF. The complete variable domain, with remaining parts taken from reference TRBV28 and TRBJ1-1, reads DVKVTQSSRYLVKRTGEKVFLECVQDMDHENMFWYRQDPGLGLRLIYFSYDVKMKEKGDIPEGYSVSREKKERFSLILESASTNQTSMYLCASSLLGRRYRDTEAFFGQGTRLTVV.

This chain uses TRBV15 with TRBJ2-5; D unresolved. From germline, CDR1 is LNHNV and CDR2 YYDKDF (reference sequence). CDR3 length equals 12 residues. The germline V and J ends were trimmed by 2 bases and 5 bases, with 6 bases remaining between them. The CDR3: CATSRLSETQYF. CDR3 in DNA: TGTGCCACCAGCAGACTGTCGGAGACCCAGTACTTC.

The chain carries TRBV6-5 and TRBJ1-5, with 8 bases lining up with TRBD1. The germline V gene has CDR1 MNHEY and CDR2 SVGAGI. The CDR3 has 16 amino acids. The ends lost 4 bases at V and 4 bases at J; junction bases unmatched: 9. CDR3: CASSFPGQGVNQPQHF. DNA of the CDR3: TGTGCCAGCAGTTTCCCCGGACAGGGAGTAAATCAGCCCCAGCATTTT.

In this sample, this clone turned up a few times. The J gene is TRBJ1-1, the V gene TRBV14; TRBD1 matches 10 bases. This CDR3 region has 16 residues. V trimming: 4 bases; J trimming: 8 bases; junction bases outside the gene matches: 13. The germline V gene has CDR1 SGHDN and CDR2 FVKESK. CDR3 bases: TGTGCCAGCAGCCGCCATACCCCGACAGGGGGCAGGGAAGCTTTCTTT. Protein sequence: CASSRHTPTGGREAFF.

J is TRBJ1-5 and V is TRBV19, with unresolved D. This CDR3 comprises 17 residues. Germline CDR1 is LNHDA and CDR2 is SQIVND (reference sequence). V shed 3 bases and J shed 0 bases, with 15 bases lying between them. The DNA for the CDR3 is TGTGCCAGTAGTATGGATAGGAGAGGGTATAGCAATCAGCCCCAGCATTTT. It yields the protein CASSMDRRGYSNQPQHF.

The rearrangement uses TRBV5-4 and TRBJ2-6; D is possibly TRBD2 (6 bases). This CDR3 is built from 18 residues. The germline CDR1 and CDR2 sequences are SGHNT and YYREEE (reference sequence). V gave up 2 bases and J gave up 4 bases, with 19 bases separating them. The CDR3 loop reads CASSFLRGRTGGANVLTF. CDR3 bases: TGTGCCAGCAGCTTCTTGCGGGGCCGAACTGGAGGGGCCAACGTCCTGACTTTC.

This rearrangement joins TRBV19 to TRBJ1-5; D ambiguous. The CDR3 covers 12 residues. V dropped 6 bases and J dropped 5 bases, with 8 bases sitting between them. Germline CDR1 reads LNHDA; CDR2 reads SQIVND (reference sequence). The CDR3 DNA sequence: TGTGCCAGTAGGGAGGGCTATCAGCCCCAGCATTTT. This encodes CASREGYQPQHF. The whole variable domain, remainder taken from reference TRBV19 and TRBJ1-5, is DGGITQSPKYLFRKEGQNVTLSCEQNLNHDAMYWYRQDPGQGLRLIYYSQIVNDFQKGDIAEGYSVSREKKESFPLTVTSAQKNPTAFYLCASREGYQPQHFGDGTRLSIL.

The chain employs TRBV28 and TRBJ1-1; perhaps TRBD1 as D (5 bases). Deletions cut 8 bases from V and 1 base from J, with 11 bases between. The CDR3 runs 13 residues. Germline CDR1 is MDHEN and CDR2 is SYDVKM. In DNA, the CDR3 is TGTGCCAGCCTAATCGGGGGGAACACTGAAGCTTTCTTT. Protein product: CASLIGGNTEAFF.